This T cell receptor (beta chain) derives from a study of T cell changes during pregnancy in multiple sclerosis. The assay was immunoSEQ multiplex PCR, and TCRdb's table has in-frame clones only and misses some. Of about 58,000 clones listed, roughly nine tenths were seen once; the top ten hold about 0.49%. This clone was seen a single time. Germline V lookup: CDR1 SGHDT, CDR2 YYEEEE. The CDR3 totals 15 residues. The V gene lost 1 base and the J gene lost 2 bases, with 12 bases spanning the gap. The chain couples TRBV5-6 to TRBJ2-5; a weak D match, TRBD1 (6 bases). The sequenced sample was CD4+ T cells from peripheral blood mononuclear cells, obtained after pregnancy. The clonotype was recovered from a female donor in good health, enrolled as a control in a pregnancy study. In nucleotides, the CDR3 is TGTGCCAGCAGCTTGAGATTGACAGGACAAGAGACCCAGTACTTC. It yields the protein CASSLRLTGQETQYF. Filled out from reference TRBV5-6 and TRBJ2-5, the complete variable domain reads DAGVTQSPTHLIKTRGQQVTLRCSPKSGHDTVSWYQQALGQGPQFIFQYYEEEERQRGNFPDRFSGHQFPNYSSELNVNALLLGDSALYLCASSLRLTGQETQYFGPGTRLLVL.